The text below deals with one T cell receptor beta chain. Germline CDR1 and CDR2: SGHRS and YFSETQ. The V end was cut by 1 base, the J end by 4 bases, with 11 bases between. This CDR3 has 14 residues. Original methodology: For nucleated cells, counts were estimated from reference gene primer amplification. Some clones are missing from TCRdb's copy, which holds only in-frame ones; the method was immunoSEQ multiplex PCR. V, J and clone size are taken as reported in that table, and D and trimming were inferred from the DNA itself. The profile shows some 160,000 clones, around four fifths of them singletons. The sample originates from a study of blood T cell repertoires in COVID-19. Study summary: COVID-19 samples, acute and convalescent, were from the United States, Italy and Spain. PBMCs, B-cell-depleted T cells, or T cells were the source of the cDNA or gDNA that made up the material.

Material for sequencing was peripheral blood. This sequence was found in a woman at least 80 years old with COVID-19, enrolled during active disease. The chain employs TRBV5-1 and TRBJ1-1, with a tentative D call TRBD1 (6 bases). This chain's CDR3 is CASSLYRVGTEAFF. The CDR3 DNA reads TGCGCCAGCAGCTTGTACAGGGTCGGCACTGAAGCTTTCTTT.